These 8 T cell receptor beta chains came from one sample sequenced in a study of spatial heterogeneity in lung cancer. Noted time point: sample taken at primary tumor resection. The sequenced material consisted of unsorted whole RNA from tumor, nontumor lung or frozen PBMC. From the 5' RACE reads, TCRdb called clonotypes with MiXCR, one entry per CDR3 protein. The table includes about 45,000 distinct CDR3 sequences, approximately 6.5% detected once. The sample was PBMCs, taken at surgery. The receptors were gathered from a female donor with early-stage non-small cell lung cancer.

This clonotype was counted at least ten times. V usage is TRBV5-1 and J usage is TRBJ2-1; D is perhaps TRBD2 (6 bases). This CDR3 has 14 amino acids. From germline, CDR1 is SGHRS and CDR2 YFSETQ. V shed 4 bases and J shed 9 bases, with 17 bases lying between them. The CDR3 here is CASSPGGFRGEQFF. The CDR3 DNA is TGCGCCAGCAGCCCCGGGGGATTTCGGGGTGAGCAGTTCTTC.

This clonotype was seen many times. The rearrangement joins TRBV12-5 to TRBJ2-1; 10 nucleotides align to TRBD2. V was clipped by 1 base and J by 5 bases; unmatched bases: 5. From germline, CDR1 is LGHNT and CDR2 FRNRAP. The CDR3 is 16 amino acids. The CDR3 DNA reads as TGTGCTAGTGGTTTGGAAAGCGGGGGGGCCGACAATGAGCAGTTCTTC. This encodes CASGLESGGADNEQFF.

This clonotype occurred a few times. V and J are TRBV7-2 and TRBJ2-1; D not certain. The CDR3 length is 12 residues. Germline values: CDR1 SGHTA, CDR2 FQGNSA. Trimming left V 3 bases short and J 5 bases short, with 5 bases between. The CDR3 region is CASSFRDNEQFF. Written as DNA, the CDR3 is TGTGCCAGCAGCTTCAGAGACAATGAGCAGTTCTTC.

This clonotype was seen ten or more times. The chain links TRBV11-3 to TRBJ2-2, with D perhaps matching TRBD2 (5 bases). Germline V gene sequence: CDR1 SGHNT, CDR2 YENEEA. With 5 bases removed from V and 1 base from J, the gap between germline ends came to 14 bases. The CDR3 extends over 16 amino acids. CDR3 DNA: TGTGCCAGCAGCCGGGGTATAGTGGTGAACACCGGGGAGCTGTTTTTT. Protein: CASSRGIVVNTGELFF. The complete variable domain, with remaining parts taken from reference TRBV11-3 and TRBJ2-2, reads EAGVVQSPRYKIIEKKQPVAFWCNPISGHNTLYWYLQNLGQGPELLIRYENEEAVDDSQLPKDRFSAERLKGVDSTLKIQPAELGDSAVYLCASSRGIVVNTGELFFGEGSRLTVL.

This clonotype showed up many times. The V call is TRBV7-2, the J call TRBJ2-5; D remains unclear. The V end was cut by 2 bases, the J end by 2 bases, with 9 bases between. From germline, CDR1 is SGHTA and CDR2 FQGNSA. There are 14 residues in the CDR3. CDR3 sequence: CASSLSQAQETQYF. CDR3 in DNA: TGTGCCAGCAGCTTAAGTCAGGCTCAAGAGACCCAGTACTTC.

At least ten counts were recorded for this clonotype. The chain couples TRBV2 to TRBJ2-5; D not resolved. V dropped 4 bases and J dropped 1 base, with 7 bases sitting between them. Germline V lookup: CDR1 SNHLY, CDR2 FYNNEI. CDR3 length: 13 amino acids. The chain's CDR3 is CASSVRAQETQYF. DNA of the CDR3: TGTGCCAGCAGTGTAAGGGCCCAAGAGACCCAGTACTTC. The complete variable domain, with remaining parts taken from reference TRBV2 and TRBJ2-5, reads EPEVTQTPSHQVTQMGQEVILRCVPISNHLYFYWYRQILGQKVEFLVSFYNNEISEKSEIFDDQFSVERPDGSNFTLKIRSTKLEDSAMYFCASSVRAQETQYFGPGTRLLVL.

The table lists this clonotype with many counts. The chain uses TRBV7-8 and TRBJ1-5, with TRBD1 matching 7 bases. Germline trimming cut 5 bases from V and 3 bases from J; bases unmatched to any gene: 7. Germline assignment: CDR1 SGHVS and CDR2 FQNEAQ. This CDR3 comprises 15 residues. CDR3 protein: CASSPGQSYNQPQHF. The DNA for the CDR3 is TGTGCCAGCAGCCCGGGACAGTCCTACAATCAGCCCCAGCATTTT.

By proportion, this clonotype is medium-sized. The chain has TRBV10-3 and TRBJ2-2; 8 nucleotides line up with TRBD2. CDR3 size: 15 residues. The V segment lost 7 bases and the J segment 7 bases; nucleotides outside the gene matches: 11. Germline assignment: CDR1 ENHRY and CDR2 SYGVKD. The CDR3 region has the DNA TGTGCCATCACCCCCGCGGGGGGACATGGCGGGGAGCTGTTTTTT. Translating it yields CAITPAGGHGGELFF.